The 9 T cell receptor beta chains below come from one sample, sequenced in a study of early T cells in non-severe SARS-CoV-2 infection. TCRdb reanalysed the 5' RACE reads using MiXCR and keeps one entry per CDR3 protein. The sample has 45,000 to 65,000 distinct CDR3 sequences; about 9.3% are singletons. Material: whole blood. The receptors originated from an adult who was a healthcare worker with PCR-confirmed SARS-CoV-2 infection or an uninfected control (not recorded which).

This clonotype appeared many times. DNA of the CDR3: TGTGCCAGCAGTCGAGGACAGGCGAGGCCTGGGGCCAACGTCCTGACTTTC. This gives the protein CASSRGQARPGANVLTF. The chain has TRBV25-1 and TRBJ2-6, with 7 bases that match TRBD1. Germline CDR1 is MGHDK and CDR2 is SYGVNS. The CDR3 is made up of 17 amino acids. Trimming removed 5 bases from V and 2 bases from J; junction bases left unmatched: 9.

This clonotype came up many times. The chain couples TRBV27 to TRBJ1-3; maybe TRBD1 (5 bases). CDR1 is MNHEY and CDR2 is SMNVEV in the germline V gene (reference sequence). The V end was cut by 5 bases, the J end by 5 bases, with 16 bases between. This CDR3 contains 15 residues. The CDR3 loop is CASSPQEFGRNTIYF. In DNA, the CDR3 is TGTGCCAGCAGTCCACAGGAGTTCGGCCGAAACACCATATATTTT.

The chain carries TRBV19 and TRBJ2-2; D is perhaps TRBD1 (5 bases). CDR1 LNHDA and CDR2 SQIVND come from the germline V gene (reference sequence). The CDR3 runs 15 residues. V was shortened by 3 bases and J by 0 bases, with 8 bases between the two germline ends. CDR3 nucleotides: TGTGCCAGTAGTATGACAGCCGCGAACACCGGGGAGCTGTTTTTT. This encodes CASSMTAANTGELFF.

This clonotype appeared many times. The genes are TRBV29-1 and TRBJ1-2; no definite D call. Germline CDR1 and CDR2: SQVTM and ANQGSEA. V lost 3 bases to trimming and J lost 1 base, with 12 bases between them. The CDR3 sequence is 14 residues long. The CDR3 DNA reads TGCAGCGTTGACAGCGTAAACTTTAACTATGGCTACACCTTC. Translated: CSVDSVNFNYGYTF.

This clonotype has at least ten counts. The V call is TRBV14, the J call TRBJ2-1; TRBD1 matches 7 bases. J gave up 0 bases and V 6 bases, and 5 bases lay outside the gene matches. The CDR3 extends over 15 amino acids. Looked up from germline, CDR1 is SGHDN and CDR2 is FVKESK. CDR3 nucleotide sequence: TGTGCCAGCAGTCGCGGACAGGCCTCCTACAATGAGCAGTTCTTC. This codes for CASSRGQASYNEQFF.

A few counts support this clonotype. The V call is TRBV27, the J call TRBJ2-5; tentative D call: TRBD2 (5 bases). V was shortened by 8 bases and J by 5 bases, with 18 bases between the two germline ends. Germline V gene sequence: CDR1 MNHEY, CDR2 SMNVEV (reference sequence). The CDR3 is 14 residues long. Here the CDR3 reads CASSRPGFGETQYF. The CDR3 nucleotides read TGTGCCAGCTCCAGGCCGGGGTTTGGCGAGACCCAGTACTTC.

This clonotype was recorded many times. This sequence joins TRBV29-1 and TRBJ2-3; 10 bases are shared with TRBD2. The CDR3 covers 13 residues. V dropped 6 bases and J dropped 4; count of bases not matched to a gene: 4. CDR1 and CDR2 (germline): SQVTM, ANQGSEA. Here the CDR3 reads CSVERGGSDTQYF. DNA of the CDR3: TGCAGCGTCGAGCGGGGGGGCTCAGATACGCAGTATTTT.

In this sample, this clonotype turned up many times. The rearrangement links TRBV3-1 to TRBJ1-2; D perhaps matches TRBD1 (5 bases). CDR1 and CDR2 (germline): LGHDT, YNNKEL (reference sequence). This CDR3 region has 17 residues. With 4 bases removed from V and 3 bases from J, the gap between germline ends came to 21 bases. The CDR3 protein is CASSRGLGLGRDYGYTF. CDR3 DNA: TGTGCCAGCAGCCGCGGGCTGGGGCTCGGTCGTGACTATGGCTACACCTTC.

In its sample, this clonotype was seen a few times. The rearrangement joins TRBV4-3 to TRBJ2-3, with 9 positions matching TRBD2. CDR3 length: 16 residues. Germline values: CDR1 LGHNA, CDR2 YSLEER. V trimming: 0 bases; J trimming: 8 bases; junction bases outside the gene matches: 9. The CDR3 reads CASSQDGGREGSTQYF. The DNA of the CDR3 is TGCGCCAGCAGCCAAGATGGCGGGCGGGAGGGGAGTACGCAGTATTTT.